This entry lists 14 T cell receptor beta chains sequenced from one sample in a study of blood T cell repertoires in COVID-19 (dated by TCRdb to between 2020 and 2021). Library preparation employed the immunoSEQ multiplex PCR assay. TCRdb mirrors the immuneACCESS table, restricted to in-frame sequences. Some clones are absent from its copies; in checked studies, under half trace to an unresolved V gene, and the reason for the others is unknown. A total of under 300,000 clones appear in this sample, around four fifths of them only once. About 2% of the sample is taken by the ten largest. The sequenced sample was peripheral blood. The receptors were sampled from a man aged 25-40 years who had recovered from COVID-19.

This CDR3 is CASSPGQANTGELFF. As DNA, the CDR3 is TGCGCCAGCAGCCCCGGCCAGGCGAACACCGGGGAGCTGTTTTTT. This sequence joins TRBV5-1 and TRBJ2-2; no definite D call. CDR1 is SGHRS and CDR2 is YFSETQ in the germline V gene. Trimming removed 4 bases from V and 0 bases from J, with 10 bases in between. The CDR3 runs 15 residues.

V is TRBV19 and J is TRBJ2-7, with a weak D call TRBD1 (6 bases). Looked up from germline, CDR1 is LNHDA and CDR2 is SQIVND (reference sequence). V lost 2 bases and J lost 3, with 11 bases in between. The CDR3 has 14 amino acids. CDR3 nucleotide sequence: TGTGCCAGTAGTATATTCGCAGGGGTCTACGAGCAGTACTTC. Translating gives CASSIFAGVYEQYF.

The rearrangement joins TRBV3-1 (or the pseudogene TRBV3-2) to TRBJ2-5; TRBD2 agrees at 13 bases. V lost 4 bases to trimming and J lost 5 bases; unmatched junction nucleotides: 7. This CDR3 is 16 amino acids long. The germline V gene encodes CDR1 LGHDT and CDR2 YNNKEL (reference sequence). For the CDR3, the DNA is TGTGCCAGCAGCCTACGACTAGCGGGGGGCACGGAGACCCAGTACTTC. Translating it yields CASSLRLAGGTETQYF.

The chain combines TRBV3-1 (or the pseudogene TRBV3-2) with TRBJ2-7; 8 bases line up with TRBD1. CDR3 length equals 17 residues. Trimming cost V 2 bases and J 4 bases; bases outside gene matches: 13. Germline loops: CDR1 LGHDT, CDR2 YNNKEL (reference sequence). The CDR3 loop is CASSQPRGPTNQYEQYV. The CDR3 region has the DNA TGTGCCAGCAGCCAACCCAGGGGGCCCACCAATCAGTACGAGCAGTACGTC.

This chain uses TRBV3-1 (or the pseudogene TRBV3-2) with TRBJ2-1; unclear D gene. V lost 2 bases and J lost 7, with 9 bases in between. The V gene's germline CDR1 is LGHDT and CDR2 YNNKEL (reference sequence). This CDR3 contains 13 residues. CDR3 residues: CASSQTVKNEQFF. The CDR3 region has the DNA TGTGCCAGCAGCCAAACTGTTAAAAATGAGCAGTTCTTC.

This clone has a single count. The chain joins TRBV2 to TRBJ2-2, with D possibly matching TRBD1 (5 bases). The V and J ends lost 6 bases and 8 bases respectively, with 13 bases between them. Germline assignment: CDR1 SNHLY and CDR2 FYNNEI. The CDR3 is 13 residues long. CDR3 amino acids: CASSSQGTGELFF. The CDR3 bases are TGTGCCAGCAGCAGCCAGGGCACGGGGGAGCTGTTTTTT.

The chain links TRBV6-6 to TRBJ2-7; 11 bases agree with TRBD1. V shed 4 bases, J shed 7 bases, and the junction held 6 bases outside the gene matches. The CDR3 covers 14 residues. Per germline, CDR1 MNHNY and CDR2 SVGAGI (reference sequence). The CDR3 loop is CASSSDRGRNEQYF. The CDR3 DNA is TGTGCCAGCAGTTCGGACAGGGGGCGTAATGAGCAGTACTTC.

The gene calls are TRBV3-1 (or the pseudogene TRBV3-2) and TRBJ1-2, with 7 bases that match TRBD1. Unmatched junction bases numbered 2, after V lost 5 bases and J lost 2 bases. There are 13 residues in the CDR3. CDR1 and CDR2 from the germline V gene are LGHDT and YNNKEL (reference sequence). The CDR3 coding sequence is TGTGCCAGCAGCGAGACAGGGAACTATGGCTACACCTTC. This encodes CASSETGNYGYTF.

V and J are TRBV24-1 and TRBJ1-5, with 7 bases identical to TRBD1. The germline V gene has CDR1 KGHDR and CDR2 SFDVKD. Trimming removed 6 bases from V and 7 bases from J; junction bases left unmatched: 11. The CDR3 has 15 residues. The CDR3 region is CATSSPLRTGQPQHF. The CDR3, as DNA: TGTGCCACCAGTTCCCCTCTCCGGACAGGACAGCCCCAGCATTTT.

As for this clone: Other DNA sequences within the sample encode an identical CDR3. This chain uses TRBV6-5 with TRBJ1-2; 9 nucleotides line up with TRBD1. V dropped 0 bases and J dropped 4; count of bases not matched to a gene: 6. Germline V CDR1 and CDR2: MNHEY, SVGAGI. The CDR3 loop spans 16 amino acids. In nucleotides, the CDR3 is TGTGCCAGCAGTTACTCGACAGGGGGAGCTGGCTATGGCTACACCTTC. It yields the protein CASSYSTGGAGYGYTF.

V and J are TRBV3-1 (or the pseudogene TRBV3-2) and TRBJ2-5, with TRBD2 as a possible D gene (6 bases). Germline V gene sequence: CDR1 LGHDT, CDR2 YNNKEL (reference sequence). Deletions cut 2 bases from V and 1 base from J, with 11 bases between. The CDR3 has 15 amino acids. DNA for the CDR3: TGTGCCAGCAGCCAACTAGCGCGGTCCCAAGAGACCCAGTACTTC. Its translation is CASSQLARSQETQYF.

The chain has TRBV9 and TRBJ2-5, with 9 bases identical to TRBD2. Per germline, CDR1 SGDLS and CDR2 YYNGEE. Trimming took 4 bases from V and 0 from J; bases not matched to a gene: 7. The CDR3 covers 16 residues. The CDR3 here is CASSFSSGAYQETQYF. The CDR3 DNA reads as TGTGCCAGCAGCTTTTCTAGCGGGGCGTACCAAGAGACCCAGTACTTC.

The chain is built from TRBV3-1 (or the pseudogene TRBV3-2) and TRBJ2-1, with 9 nucleotides matching TRBD2. CDR1 and CDR2 (germline): LGHDT, YNNKEL (reference sequence). The CDR3 extends over 16 amino acids. The V segment lost 3 bases and the J segment 6 bases; nucleotides outside the gene matches: 9. The chain's CDR3 is CASSHFGGGVLNEQFF. The CDR3 DNA reads as TGTGCCAGCAGCCACTTCGGCGGGGGGGTTCTCAATGAGCAGTTCTTC.

This clone was seen only a few times. The genes are TRBV27 and TRBJ2-2, with 9 positions matching TRBD1. CDR3 length equals 17 residues. Unmatched junction bases numbered 12, after V lost 5 bases and J lost 5 bases. Looked up from germline, CDR1 is MNHEY and CDR2 is SMNVEV (reference sequence). CDR3 sequence reads: CASSQRPGQGVTGELFF. The DNA of the CDR3 is TGTGCCAGCAGTCAGCGACCGGGACAGGGTGTTACCGGGGAGCTGTTTTTT.